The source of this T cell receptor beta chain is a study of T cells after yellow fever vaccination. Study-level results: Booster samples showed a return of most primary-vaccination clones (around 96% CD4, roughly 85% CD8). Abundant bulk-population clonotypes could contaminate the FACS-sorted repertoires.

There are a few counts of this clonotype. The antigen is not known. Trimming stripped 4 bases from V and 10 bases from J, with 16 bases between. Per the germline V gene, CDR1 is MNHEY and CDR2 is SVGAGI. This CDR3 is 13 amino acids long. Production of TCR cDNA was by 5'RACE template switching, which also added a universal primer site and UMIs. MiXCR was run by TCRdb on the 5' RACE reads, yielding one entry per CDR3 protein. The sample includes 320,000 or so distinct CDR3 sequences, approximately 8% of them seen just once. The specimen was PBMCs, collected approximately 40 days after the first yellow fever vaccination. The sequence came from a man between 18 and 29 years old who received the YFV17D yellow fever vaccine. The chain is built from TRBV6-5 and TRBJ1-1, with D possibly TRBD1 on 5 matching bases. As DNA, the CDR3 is TGTGCCAGCAGTTTGACGGGGGAGATGGGAGCTTTCTTT. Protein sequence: CASSLTGEMGAFF.